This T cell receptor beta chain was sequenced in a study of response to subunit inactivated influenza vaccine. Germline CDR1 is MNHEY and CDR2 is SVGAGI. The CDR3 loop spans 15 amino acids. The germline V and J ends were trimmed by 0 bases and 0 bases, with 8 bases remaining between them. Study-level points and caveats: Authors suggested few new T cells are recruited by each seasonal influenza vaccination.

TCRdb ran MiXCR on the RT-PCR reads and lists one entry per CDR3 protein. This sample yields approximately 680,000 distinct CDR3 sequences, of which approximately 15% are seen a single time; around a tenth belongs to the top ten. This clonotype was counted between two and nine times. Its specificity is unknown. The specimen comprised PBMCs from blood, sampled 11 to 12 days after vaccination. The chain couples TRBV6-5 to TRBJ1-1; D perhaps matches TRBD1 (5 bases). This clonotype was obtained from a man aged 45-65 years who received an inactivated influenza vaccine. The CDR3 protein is CASSYSTGVNTEAFF. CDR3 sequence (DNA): TGTGCCAGCAGTTACTCGACGGGGGTGAACACTGAAGCTTTCTTT.